The next 32 T cell receptor beta chains were all read from a single sample in a study of T cell responses to AZD1222 COVID-19 vaccine. Measured with immunoSEQ multiplex PCR; TCRdb has only the in-frame clones, and not every one. The table records 150,000 to 200,000 clones, 85% to 95% of them present only once. The starting material was peripheral blood, obtained on day 0 of AZD1222 vaccination. The receptors shown here come from an adult in good health.

The chain couples TRBV19 to TRBJ1-1; 7 bases map to TRBD1. V gave up 5 bases and J gave up 0 bases; unmatched junction bases: 12. Germline V CDR1 and CDR2: LNHDA, SQIVND (reference sequence). The CDR3 has 17 residues. CDR3 sequence (DNA): TGTGCCAGTAGTGTCACATCAGGGGGTCCATTGAACACTGAAGCTTTCTTT. Translation: CASSVTSGGPLNTEAFF. Full variable domain (rest looked up from reference TRBV19 and TRBJ1-1): DGGITQSPKYLFRKEGQNVTLSCEQNLNHDAMYWYRQDPGQGLRLIYYSQIVNDFQKGDIAEGYSVSREKKESFPLTVTSAQKNPTAFYLCASSVTSGGPLNTEAFFGQGTRLTVV.

V gene TRBV30 combines with J gene TRBJ1-3; D may be TRBD1 (5 bases). Trimming left V 6 bases short and J 1 base short, with 16 bases between. The germline V gene encodes CDR1 GTSNPN and CDR2 SVGIG (reference sequence). CDR3 size: 15 residues. The CDR3 region is CACMTGDFSGNTIYF. The CDR3, as DNA: TGTGCCTGCATGACTGGGGACTTTTCTGGAAACACCATATATTTT.

The J gene is TRBJ1-2, the V gene TRBV29-1, with D unclear. From germline, CDR1 is SQVTM and CDR2 ANQGSEA. This CDR3 contains 12 residues. Trimming took off 6 bases at V and 1 base at J, with 9 bases between the two ends. CDR3 residues: CSVLTDNYGYTF. The CDR3 nucleotides are TGCAGCGTCCTAACAGATAACTATGGCTACACCTTC.

This clone has just one count. J is TRBJ1-6 and V is TRBV27; 7 bases align to TRBD1. CDR3 length: 19 amino acids. J lost 4 bases, V lost 3 bases, and 15 bases had no gene match. Germline V gene data show CDR1 as MNHEY and CDR2 as SMNVEV (reference sequence). The CDR3 is CASSLSLPWGQRYNSPLHF. Written as DNA, the CDR3 is TGTGCCAGCAGTTTGTCACTTCCGTGGGGACAGAGATATAATTCACCCCTCCACTTT.

The chain uses TRBV29-1 and TRBJ1-2, with a tentative D call TRBD1 (6 bases). The CDR3 runs to 13 residues. The germline gives CDR1 SQVTM, CDR2 ANQGSEA. Trimming stripped 4 bases from V and 14 bases from J, with 23 bases between. This CDR3 reads CSVGALGAVPTTF. Here the CDR3 DNA reads TGCAGCGTTGGAGCTTTGGGGGCAGTGCCTACTACCTTC. Supplemented by reference TRBV29-1 and TRBJ1-2, the full variable domain reads SAVISQKPSRDICQRGTSLTIQCQVDSQVTMMFWYRQQPGQSLTLIATANQGSEATYESGFVIDKFPISRPNLTFSTLTVSNMSPEDSSIYLCSVGALGAVPTTFGSGTRLTVV.

V is TRBV5-1 and J is TRBJ2-5, with 10 bases fitting TRBD1. The V and J ends lost 3 bases and 5 bases, in that order; junction bases with no gene match: 7. The CDR3 spans 15 residues. CDR1 SGHRS and CDR2 YFSETQ come from the germline V gene. This CDR3 reads CASSSWTGGMETQYF. For the CDR3, the DNA is TGCGCCAGCAGCTCCTGGACAGGGGGGATGGAGACCCAGTACTTC.

The V call is TRBV29-1, the J call TRBJ2-7; D unresolved. This CDR3 spans 12 amino acids. Trimming stripped 6 bases from V and 2 bases from J, with 11 bases between. Germline CDR1 is SQVTM and CDR2 is ANQGSEA. The CDR3 bases are TGCAGCGTGATCCATGGAACCTACGAGCAGTACTTC. Its protein is CSVIHGTYEQYF.

This chain joins TRBV7-9 and TRBJ1-6, with TRBD1 matching 7 bases. The V and J ends lost 5 bases and 8 bases, in that order; junction bases with no gene match: 12. Germline V CDR1 and CDR2: SEHNR, FQNEAQ (reference sequence). The CDR3 contains 16 residues. The CDR3 protein is CASSRVGGRADSPLHF. CDR3 bases: TGTGCCAGCAGCCGAGTAGGGGGCCGAGCGGATTCACCCCTCCACTTT.

The V gene is TRBV12-3 or TRBV12-4, the J gene TRBJ2-1, with D uncertain. CDR3 length: 11 residues. Trimming removed 3 bases from V and 8 bases from J, with 5 bases in between. The chain's CDR3 is CASSFSYEQFF. The CDR3 DNA reads TGTGCCAGCAGTTTCTCCTATGAGCAGTTCTTC.

This clone has a count of ten or more. The chain joins TRBV5-4 to TRBJ2-1; 7 bases match TRBD2. The trim removed 4 bases at V and 14 bases at J, leaving 9 bases unmatched. Germline V gene lookup returns CDR1 SGHNT and CDR2 YYREEE (reference sequence). The CDR3 spans 12 residues. CDR3 in DNA: TGTGCCAGCAGCGGGGGAGGGGCGCCGGAGTTCTTC. It codes for CASSGGGAPEFF. The entire variable domain, with the rest obtained from reference TRBV5-4 and TRBJ2-1, is as follows: ETGVTQSPTHLIKTRGQQVTLRCSSQSGHNTVSWYQQALGQGPQFIFQYYREEENGRGNFPPRFSGLQFPNYSSELNVNALELDDSALYLCASSGGGAPEFFGPGTRLTVL.

V gene TRBV12-3 or TRBV12-4 combines with J gene TRBJ2-4; TRBD1 matches 7 bases. The J segment lost 6 bases and the V segment lost 3 bases, leaving 2 bases of the junction unmatched. The CDR3 has 13 amino acids. The DNA of the CDR3 is TGTGCCAGCAGTTTTGGGGACAGAAACATTCAGTACTTC. Amino acid sequence: CASSFGDRNIQYF.

The chain links TRBV5-6 to TRBJ2-7; TRBD1 matches 7 bases. The V gene end was trimmed by 3 bases and the J gene end by 3 bases; junction bases not matched to a gene: 3. CDR1 SGHDT and CDR2 YYEEEE come from the germline V gene. The CDR3 spans 13 residues. The CDR3 region is CASSYDRVYEQYF. The DNA of the CDR3 is TGTGCCAGCAGCTACGACAGGGTCTACGAGCAGTACTTC.

The chain combines TRBV5-4 with TRBJ2-5; no definite D call. The CDR3 has 15 residues. Trimming stripped 0 bases from V and 2 bases from J, with 11 bases between. CDR1 SGHNT and CDR2 YYREEE come from the germline V gene (reference sequence). The CDR3 here is CASSLEANGQETQYF. The CDR3 nucleotides are TGTGCCAGCAGCTTGGAAGCAAACGGGCAAGAGACCCAGTACTTC.

The chain employs TRBV7-9 and TRBJ1-3; D possibly corresponds to TRBD1 (5 bases). Trimming removed 0 bases at V and 8 bases at J, with 14 bases between. The CDR3 runs 15 residues. Germline V gene sequence: CDR1 SEHNR, CDR2 FQNEAQ (reference sequence). The CDR3 DNA is TGTGCCAGCAGCTTAGCTTACCTCAGAGGGGACACCATATATTTT. Amino acid sequence: CASSLAYLRGDTIYF.

This clone was recorded once. The CDR3 DNA sequence: TGCAGCGTTTGGACAGGCCGCACCGGGGAGCTGTTTTTT. As protein: CSVWTGRTGELFF. This sequence joins TRBV29-1 and TRBJ2-2; 7 positions match TRBD1. Germline V lookup: CDR1 SQVTM, CDR2 ANQGSEA. V gave up 5 bases and J gave up 4 bases; unmatched junction bases: 4. The CDR3 is 13 amino acids.

The chain joins TRBV7-2 to TRBJ1-2, with 7 bases that match TRBD1. Per the germline V gene, CDR1 is SGHTA and CDR2 is FQGNSA. V was pared by 5 bases and J by 2 bases, with 8 bases of the junction left unmatched. The CDR3 covers 15 residues. CDR3 nucleotide sequence: TGTGCCAGCAGCCCAGGGGGGTGGGGCAACTATGGCTACACCTTC. Translated, it gives CASSPGGWGNYGYTF.

The rearrangement uses TRBV7-6 and TRBJ2-7, with D perhaps matching TRBD2 (6 bases). The CDR3 is 15 amino acids. Germline CDR1 and CDR2: SGHVS and FNYEAQ. V lost 10 bases to trimming and J lost 0 bases, with 19 bases between them. This CDR3 reads CATTLGMGLSYEQYF. The CDR3 DNA sequence: TGTGCCACTACCCTAGGGATGGGACTCTCCTACGAGCAGTACTTC.

V gene TRBV7-9 combines with J gene TRBJ1-1, with 8 bases matching TRBD1. The CDR3 length is 14 residues. V shed 4 bases and J 0 bases; nucleotides not matched to a gene: 1. Germline V gene sequence: CDR1 SEHNR, CDR2 FQNEAQ (reference sequence). CDR3 coding DNA: TGTGCCAGCAGCTCAGGGGGCGTGAACACTGAAGCTTTCTTT. This translates into CASSSGGVNTEAFF.

This rearrangement joins TRBV6-6 to TRBJ1-1, with D unclear. CDR1 and CDR2 from the germline V gene are MNHNY and SVGAGI (reference sequence). V lost 5 bases to trimming and J lost 5 bases, with 6 bases between them. The CDR3 is made up of 11 amino acids. CDR3 DNA sequence: TGTGCCAGCAGTCAAGGAACTGAAGCTTTCTTT. Protein sequence: CASSQGTEAFF.

Remarks on this clone: Different DNA sequences within this sample yield the same CDR3. CDR3 loop: CASSLGNQPQHF. CDR3 DNA: TGTGCCAGCAGCTTGGGGAATCAGCCCCAGCATTTT. The chain combines TRBV7-9 with TRBJ1-5; D unclear. Germline loops: CDR1 SEHNR, CDR2 FQNEAQ (reference sequence). The V end was cut by 3 bases, the J end by 4 bases, with 4 bases between. This CDR3 has 12 amino acids.

The rearrangement links TRBV10-3 to TRBJ1-2; D is uncertain. The germline gives CDR1 ENHRY, CDR2 SYGVKD. This CDR3 has 13 amino acids. V was trimmed by 0 bases and J by 4 bases, leaving 6 bases between them. The CDR3 region has the DNA TGTGCCATCAGTGAGTCTAGGGTCTATGGCTACACCTTC. This translates into CAISESRVYGYTF.

The chain carries TRBV19 and TRBJ1-5; the D gene is possibly TRBD1 (6 bases). Germline V gene data show CDR1 as LNHDA and CDR2 as SQIVND (reference sequence). The CDR3 has 14 residues. V was pared by 5 bases and J by 5 bases, with 13 bases between. CDR3 nucleotide sequence: TGTGCCAGTAGTGGGGGGGGCGCGTATCAGCCCCAGCATTTT. Translation: CASSGGGAYQPQHF.

The J gene is TRBJ2-1, the V gene TRBV5-7, with D possibly TRBD2 on 5 matching bases. TRBV5-7 is labeled an ORF, and its function is uncertain. V gave up 1 base and J gave up 3 bases, with 14 bases separating them. The CDR3 sequence is 16 residues long. As DNA, the CDR3 is TGTGCCAGCAGCTTGAGGAACGAGGGCCGCTACAATGAGCAGTTCTTC. It yields the protein CASSLRNEGRYNEQFF.

V usage is TRBV15 and J usage is TRBJ1-1; the D is unclear. The CDR3 length is 12 residues. Trimming stripped 6 bases from V and 6 bases from J, with 11 bases between. The germline V gene encodes CDR1 LNHNV and CDR2 YYDKDF (reference sequence). This chain's CDR3 is CATSKGEPEAFF. Here the CDR3 DNA reads TGTGCCACCAGTAAGGGAGAACCTGAAGCTTTCTTT.

In regard to this clone: The sample has other DNA sequences that encode this CDR3 too. The chain recombines TRBV7-9 with TRBJ1-5; TRBD1 might be the D (5 bases). CDR1 SEHNR and CDR2 FQNEAQ come from the germline V gene (reference sequence). The length of the CDR3 is 14 residues. V shed 0 bases and J shed 4 bases, with 7 bases lying between them. For the CDR3, the DNA is TGTGCCAGCAGCTTAGCGGGGGGGAATCAGCCCCAGCATTTT. It is translated as CASSLAGGNQPQHF. The whole variable domain, filled in from reference TRBV7-9 and TRBJ1-5, reads DTGVSQNPRHKITKRGQNVTFRCDPISEHNRLYWYRQTLGQGPEFLTYFQNEAQLEKSRLLSDRFSAERPKGSFSTLEIQRTEQGDSAMYLCASSLAGGNQPQHFGDGTRLSIL.

The chain uses TRBV11-2 and TRBJ1-5, with D unresolved. Trimming took off 0 bases at V and 1 base at J, with 1 base between the two ends. CDR1 SGHAT and CDR2 FQNNGV come from the germline V gene. The CDR3 runs to 13 residues. In nucleotides, the CDR3 is TGTGCCAGCAGCTTAGAAAGCAATCAGCCCCAGCATTTT. Residues: CASSLESNQPQHF.

The chain employs TRBV3-1 (or the pseudogene TRBV3-2) and TRBJ1-3; D is ambiguous. Trimming took 0 bases from V and 1 from J, leaving 7 bases between them. This CDR3 region has 15 residues. Germline lookup yields CDR1 LGHDT and CDR2 YNNKEL (reference sequence). CDR3 sequence (DNA): TGTGCCAGCAGCCAAGAAGGAGGGTCTGGAAACACCATATATTTT. It encodes CASSQEGGSGNTIYF.

This sequence joins TRBV19 and TRBJ2-1; the D is unclear. Trimming removed 3 bases at V and 7 bases at J, with 4 bases between. The germline V gene encodes CDR1 LNHDA and CDR2 SQIVND (reference sequence). The length of the CDR3 is 11 residues. DNA of the CDR3: TGTGCCAGTAGTATCGGGAATGAGCAGTTCTTC. This translates into CASSIGNEQFF.

The V call is TRBV5-1, the J call TRBJ1-3, with unresolved D. Germline CDR1 reads SGHRS; CDR2 reads YFSETQ. This CDR3 spans 19 amino acids. The V end lost 3 bases, the J end lost 3 bases, and 25 bases lay between the germline ends. The CDR3 region has the DNA TGCGCCAGCAGCTGGGCCCCCGGGGTCCGGGCTGGAGGTGGAAACACCATATATTTT. Protein: CASSWAPGVRAGGGNTIYF.

V gene TRBV5-4 combines with J gene TRBJ1-2, with TRBD1 matching 7 bases. The CDR3 is 13 amino acids. The germline V gene encodes CDR1 SGHNT and CDR2 YYREEE (reference sequence). J was trimmed by 7 bases and V by 3 bases; bases with no gene match: 6. The CDR3 DNA follows: TGTGCCAGCAGCTCGACAGGGCTACGTGGCTACACCTTC. Its protein product is CASSSTGLRGYTF.

The gene calls are TRBV3-1 (or the pseudogene TRBV3-2) and TRBJ2-3; 9 positions agree with TRBD2. After removal of 4 bases from V and 5 bases from J, the junction contained 7 bases not matched to a gene. The germline V gene has CDR1 LGHDT and CDR2 YNNKEL (reference sequence). This CDR3 has 15 residues. As DNA, the CDR3 is TGTGCCAGCAGCCTCGTAGCGGGAGCGGGAGATACGCAGTATTTT. Encoded protein: CASSLVAGAGDTQYF.

V gene TRBV7-9 combines with J gene TRBJ2-3; 8 positions match TRBD2. The germline CDR1 and CDR2 sequences are SEHNR and FQNEAQ (reference sequence). With 5 bases clipped from V and 6 bases from J, the junction kept 13 bases outside the gene matches. The length of the CDR3 is 16 residues. The CDR3 reads CASSPPAAGAPDTQYF. DNA of the CDR3: TGTGCCAGCAGCCCCCCTGCAGCGGGAGCCCCCGATACGCAGTATTTT. The whole variable domain, remainder taken from reference TRBV7-9 and TRBJ2-3, is DTGVSQNPRHKITKRGQNVTFRCDPISEHNRLYWYRQTLGQGPEFLTYFQNEAQLEKSRLLSDRFSAERPKGSFSTLEIQRTEQGDSAMYLCASSPPAAGAPDTQYFGPGTRLTVL.